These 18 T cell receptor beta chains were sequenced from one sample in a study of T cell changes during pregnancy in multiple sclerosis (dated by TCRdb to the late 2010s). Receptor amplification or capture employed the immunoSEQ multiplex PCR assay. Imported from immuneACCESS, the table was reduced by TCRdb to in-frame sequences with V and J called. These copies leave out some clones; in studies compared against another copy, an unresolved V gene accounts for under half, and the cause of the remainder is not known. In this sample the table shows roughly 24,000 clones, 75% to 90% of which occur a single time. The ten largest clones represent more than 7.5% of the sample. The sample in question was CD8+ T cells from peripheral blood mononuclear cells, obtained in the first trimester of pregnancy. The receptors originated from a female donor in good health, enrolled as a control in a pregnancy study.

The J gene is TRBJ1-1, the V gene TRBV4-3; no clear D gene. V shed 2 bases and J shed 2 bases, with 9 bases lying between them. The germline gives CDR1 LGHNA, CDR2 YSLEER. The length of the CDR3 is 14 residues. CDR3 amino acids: CASSQYDTNTEAFF. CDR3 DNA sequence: TGCGCCAGCAGCCAATACGATACAAACACTGAAGCTTTCTTT.

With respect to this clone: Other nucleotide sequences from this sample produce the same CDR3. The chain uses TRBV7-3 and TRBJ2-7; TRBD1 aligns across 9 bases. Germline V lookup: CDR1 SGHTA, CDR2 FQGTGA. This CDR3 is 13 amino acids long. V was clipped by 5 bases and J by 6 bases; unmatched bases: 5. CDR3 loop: CASSRGQGREQYF. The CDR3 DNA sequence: TGTGCCAGCAGCCGCGGACAGGGGCGCGAGCAGTACTTC.

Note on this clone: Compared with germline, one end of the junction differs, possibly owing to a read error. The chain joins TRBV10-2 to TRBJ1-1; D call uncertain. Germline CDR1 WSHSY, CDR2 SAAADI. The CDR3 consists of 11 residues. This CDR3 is CARSDRSEAFF. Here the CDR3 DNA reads TGCGCCCGCAGTGATCGGTCTGAAGCTTTCTTT.

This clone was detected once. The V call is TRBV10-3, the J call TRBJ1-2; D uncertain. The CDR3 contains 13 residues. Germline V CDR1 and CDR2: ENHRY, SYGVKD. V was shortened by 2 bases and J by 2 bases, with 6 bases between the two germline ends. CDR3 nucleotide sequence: TGTGCCATCAGTGAGCTCCTAAACTATGGCTACACCTTC. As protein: CAISELLNYGYTF.

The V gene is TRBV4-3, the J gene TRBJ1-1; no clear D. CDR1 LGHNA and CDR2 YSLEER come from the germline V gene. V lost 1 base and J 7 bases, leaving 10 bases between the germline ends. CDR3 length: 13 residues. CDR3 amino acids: CASSQAKGVEAFF. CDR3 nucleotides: TGCGCCAGCAGCCAAGCAAAAGGAGTTGAAGCTTTCTTT.

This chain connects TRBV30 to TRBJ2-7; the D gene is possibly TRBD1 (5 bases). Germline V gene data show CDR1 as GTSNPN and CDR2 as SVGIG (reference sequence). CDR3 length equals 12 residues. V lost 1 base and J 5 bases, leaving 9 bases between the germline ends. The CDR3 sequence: CAWSGQLDEQYF. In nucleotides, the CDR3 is TGTGCCTGGAGTGGACAGCTTGACGAGCAGTACTTC.

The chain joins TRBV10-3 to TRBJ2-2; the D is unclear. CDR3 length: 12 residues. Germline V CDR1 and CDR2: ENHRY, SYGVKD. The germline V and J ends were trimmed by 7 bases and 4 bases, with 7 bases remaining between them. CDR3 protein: CAINPGTGELFF. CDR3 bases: TGTGCCATCAACCCAGGCACCGGGGAGCTGTTTTTT.

The CDR3, as DNA: TGTGCCAGCAGTTTAGATCCAGGGAACCATCAGCCCCAGCATTTT. Its translation is CASSLDPGNHQPQHF. The rearrangement links TRBV28 to TRBJ1-5; a possible D gene is TRBD1 (5 bases). The CDR3 contains 15 residues. The germline V gene encodes CDR1 MDHEN and CDR2 SYDVKM. V lost 2 bases and J 5 bases, leaving 13 bases between the germline ends.

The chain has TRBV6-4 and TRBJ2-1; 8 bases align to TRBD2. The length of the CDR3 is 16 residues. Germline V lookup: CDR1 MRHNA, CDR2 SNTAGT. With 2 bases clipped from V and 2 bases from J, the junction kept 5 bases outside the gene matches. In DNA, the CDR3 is TGTGCCAGCAGTGACACCCCGGGGGGGCCCTACAATGAGCAGTTCTTC. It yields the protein CASSDTPGGPYNEQFF.

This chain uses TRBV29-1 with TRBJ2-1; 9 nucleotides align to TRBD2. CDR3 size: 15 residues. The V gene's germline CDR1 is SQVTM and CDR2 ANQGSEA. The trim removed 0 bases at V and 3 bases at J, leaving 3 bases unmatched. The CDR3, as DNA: TGCAGCGTTGAAGATCAAGCGGGGGGCTACAATGAGCAGTTCTTC. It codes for CSVEDQAGGYNEQFF.

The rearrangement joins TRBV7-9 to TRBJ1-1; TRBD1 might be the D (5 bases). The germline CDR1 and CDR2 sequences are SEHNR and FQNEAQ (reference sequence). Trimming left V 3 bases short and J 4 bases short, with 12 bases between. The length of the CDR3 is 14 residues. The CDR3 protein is CASSFGQGSTEAFF. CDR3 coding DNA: TGTGCCAGCAGCTTCGGTCAGGGTAGCACTGAAGCTTTCTTT.

DNA of the CDR3: TGTGCCAGCGCTAGCGGGGGGGCCGTAGATACGCAGTATTTT. This sequence encodes CASASGGAVDTQYF. The V call is TRBV28, the J call TRBJ2-3, with 12 bases aligning to TRBD2. Unmatched junction bases numbered 5, after V lost 8 bases and J lost 5 bases. The CDR3 consists of 14 residues. Germline V gene lookup returns CDR1 MDHEN and CDR2 SYDVKM.

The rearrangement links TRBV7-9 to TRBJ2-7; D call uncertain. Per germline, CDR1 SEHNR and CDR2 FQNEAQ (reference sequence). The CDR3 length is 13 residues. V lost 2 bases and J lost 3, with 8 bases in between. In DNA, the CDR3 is TGTGCCAGCAGCTTACCGCAGCGCTACGAGCAGTACTTC. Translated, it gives CASSLPQRYEQYF.

The CDR3 is CASSPPGTGGTEAFF. CDR3 bases: TGTGCCAGCAGCCCGCCCGGGACAGGAGGTACTGAAGCTTTCTTT. The rearrangement links TRBV11-2 to TRBJ1-1; 8 bases fit TRBD1. CDR1 SGHAT and CDR2 FQNNGV come from the germline V gene. The CDR3 runs 15 residues. The V and J ends lost 5 bases and 5 bases, in that order; junction bases with no gene match: 10.

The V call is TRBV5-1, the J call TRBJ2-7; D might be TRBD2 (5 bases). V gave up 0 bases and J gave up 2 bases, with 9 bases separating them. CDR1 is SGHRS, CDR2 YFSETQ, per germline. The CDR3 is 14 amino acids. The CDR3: CASSLGGSAYEQYF. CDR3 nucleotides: TGCGCCAGCAGCTTGGGAGGGTCTGCCTACGAGCAGTACTTC.

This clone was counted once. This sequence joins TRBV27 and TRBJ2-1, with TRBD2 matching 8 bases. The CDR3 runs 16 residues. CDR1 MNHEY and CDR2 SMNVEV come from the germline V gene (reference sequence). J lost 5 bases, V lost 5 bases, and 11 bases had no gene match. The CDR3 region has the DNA TGTGCCAGCAGTCCGCGGACTAGCAGGTCCCACAATGAGCAGTTCTTC. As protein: CASSPRTSRSHNEQFF.

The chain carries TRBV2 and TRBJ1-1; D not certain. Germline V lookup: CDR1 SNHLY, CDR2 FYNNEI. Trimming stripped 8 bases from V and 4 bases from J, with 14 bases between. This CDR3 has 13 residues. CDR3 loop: CASWGGTATEAFF. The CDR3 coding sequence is TGTGCCAGCTGGGGAGGTACGGCCACTGAAGCTTTCTTT.

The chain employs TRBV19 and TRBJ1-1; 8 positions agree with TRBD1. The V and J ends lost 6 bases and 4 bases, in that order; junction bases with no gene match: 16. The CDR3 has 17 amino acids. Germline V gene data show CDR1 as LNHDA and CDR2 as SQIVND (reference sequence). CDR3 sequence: CASRPDRGSTEGTEAFF. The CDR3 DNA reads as TGTGCCAGTAGGCCTGACAGGGGATCGACCGAGGGCACTGAAGCTTTCTTT.